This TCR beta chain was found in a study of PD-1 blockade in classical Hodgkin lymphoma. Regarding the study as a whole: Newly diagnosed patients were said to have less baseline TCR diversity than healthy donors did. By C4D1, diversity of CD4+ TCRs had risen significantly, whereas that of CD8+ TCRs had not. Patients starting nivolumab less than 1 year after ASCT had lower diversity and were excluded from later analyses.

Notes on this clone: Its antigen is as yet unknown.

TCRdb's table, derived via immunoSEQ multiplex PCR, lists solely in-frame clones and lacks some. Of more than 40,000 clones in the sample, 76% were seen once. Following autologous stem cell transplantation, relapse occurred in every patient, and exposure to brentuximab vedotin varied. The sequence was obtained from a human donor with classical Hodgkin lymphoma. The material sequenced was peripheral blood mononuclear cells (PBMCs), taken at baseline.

The CDR3 loop is CASREGAPGTGELFF. DNA for the CDR3: TGTGCCAGCCGTGAGGGGGCCCCGGGCACCGGGGAGCTGTTTTTT. The chain uses TRBV27 and TRBJ2-2; TRBD1 matches at 7 bases. V trimming: 8 bases; J trimming: 4 bases; junction bases outside the gene matches: 10. CDR3 length: 15 residues. Germline V gene lookup returns CDR1 MNHEY and CDR2 SMNVEV (reference sequence).